This TCR beta chain was identified during a study of long-term antiretroviral therapy in people with HIV. Study findings and constraints: Records did not include ART adherence, viral resistance or therapy changes. Clones that expanded before ART (that is, prior to treatment) dominated the repertoire at all time points. CDR3 lengths in HIV samples spanned a narrower range than controls.

CDR3 length: 16 residues. CDR1 is MNHEY, CDR2 SVGAGI, per germline. V lost 2 bases, J lost 7 bases, and 6 bases stayed unmatched. Specimens retained roughly 0.9-11 million cryopreserved PBMC preceding DNA extraction. Investigators performed immunoSEQ version v3.0 at survey level. Sequencing was performed with immunoSEQ multiplex PCR; in TCRdb, only in-frame clones are kept and a portion is missing. The data show 20,000 to 30,000 clones, around 79% seen once. This clone was detected only once. Its antigen remains unidentified. The material was unsorted PBMCs, obtained 1.2 years after starting antiretroviral therapy. The genes are TRBV6-5 and TRBJ2-2; 11 bases match TRBD2. This TCR was sampled from a woman aged 40 to 50 with HIV. The chain's CDR3 is CASSYELAGVGGELFF. The CDR3 DNA is TGTGCCAGCAGTTACGAACTAGCGGGGGTGGGCGGGGAGCTGTTTTTT.